This TCR beta chain is from a study of cytomegalovirus exposure and HLA in healthy donors. This CDR3 has 14 amino acids. Germline V gives CDR1 SEHNR, CDR2 FQNEAQ (reference sequence). Concerning this clone itself: One end of the junction does not line up with germline, which may come from a read error.

60 Vbeta and 13 Jbeta primers were used in PCR. The table came from immunoSEQ multiplex PCR; TCRdb's copy has only in-frame clones and leaves some out. Of about 190,000 clones in the sample, roughly 80% were seen once. Sequenced: PBMCs. This clonotype originated in a woman between 18 and 29 years old in good health and CMV-seronegative. V is TRBV7-9 and J is TRBJ1-2, with D hard to call. CDR3 sequence (DNA): TGTTCCAGCAGCTTGGGCAGTACTAACTATGGCTACACCTTC. It encodes CSSSLGSTNYGYTF. The full variable domain, completed using reference TRBV7-9 and TRBJ1-2, is DTGVSQNPRHKITKRGQNVTFRCDPISEHNRLYWYRQTLGQGPEFLTYFQNEAQLEKSRLLSDRFSAERPKGSFSTLEIQRTEQGDSAMYLCSSSLGSTNYGYTFGSGTRLTVV.